This TCR beta chain appears in the sequencing data of a study of CXCR3-negative and CXCR3-positive naive CD8 T cells. Study-wide points: Between one naive subset and the other, surface CD5 was comparable, and TCR strength was inferred from TRB CDR3 properties.

Libraries were UMI-labeled 5' RACE TRB cDNA. TCRdb re-called the 5' RACE reads and catalogs CDR3 proteins one per entry, DNA excluded. This sample's table reports 100,000 to 150,000 distinct CDR3 sequences. Among CD8+ T cells, naive ones were CD45RO-CCR7+CD27+CD95-. With respect to this clonotype: The target antigen is unknown.

The CDR3 loop spans 16 amino acids. Germline CDR1 is LGHNA and CDR2 is YNFKEQ. The source of this sequence is a human donor in good health. Some clones in this sample may be carry-over from other donors' samples. The rearrangement links TRBV4-2 to TRBJ1-2; the D call of TRBD1 rests on TCRdb alone, since no DNA is present to check it. The sequenced sample was naive CXCR3- CD8+ T cells from blood. Described subset: CD45RO-CCR7+CD27+CD95- naive CD8+ T cells lacking CXCR3 (TNR3-). The CDR3 region is CASSQPPGVANYGYTF.